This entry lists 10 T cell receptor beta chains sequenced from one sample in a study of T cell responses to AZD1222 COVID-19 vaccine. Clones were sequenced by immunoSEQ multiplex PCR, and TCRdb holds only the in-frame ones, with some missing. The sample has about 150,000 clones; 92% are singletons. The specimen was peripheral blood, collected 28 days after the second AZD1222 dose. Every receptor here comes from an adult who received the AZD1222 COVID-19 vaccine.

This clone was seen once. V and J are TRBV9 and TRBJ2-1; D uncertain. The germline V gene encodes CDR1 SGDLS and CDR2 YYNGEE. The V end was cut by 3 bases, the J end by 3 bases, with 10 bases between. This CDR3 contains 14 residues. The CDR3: CASSAPSVYNEQFF. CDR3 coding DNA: TGTGCCAGCAGCGCGCCCTCTGTCTACAATGAGCAGTTCTTC.

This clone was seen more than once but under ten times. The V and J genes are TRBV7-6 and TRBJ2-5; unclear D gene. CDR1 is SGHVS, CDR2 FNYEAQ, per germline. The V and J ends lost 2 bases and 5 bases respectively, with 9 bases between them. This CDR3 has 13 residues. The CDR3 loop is CASSLSRPETQYF. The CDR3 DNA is TGTGCCAGCAGCTTATCCCGTCCCGAGACCCAGTACTTC.

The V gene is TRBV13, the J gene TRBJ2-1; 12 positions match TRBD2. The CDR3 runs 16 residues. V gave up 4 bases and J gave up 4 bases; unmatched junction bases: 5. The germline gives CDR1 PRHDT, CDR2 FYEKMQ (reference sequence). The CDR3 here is CASSSIGLAGYNEQFF. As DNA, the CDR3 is TGTGCCAGCAGCTCGATAGGACTAGCGGGGTACAATGAGCAGTTCTTC. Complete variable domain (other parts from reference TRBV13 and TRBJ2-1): AAGVIQSPRHLIKEKRETATLKCYPIPRHDTVYWYQQGPGQDPQFLISFYEKMQSDKGSIPDRFSAQQFSDYHSELNMSSLELGDSALYFCASSSIGLAGYNEQFFGPGTRLTVL.

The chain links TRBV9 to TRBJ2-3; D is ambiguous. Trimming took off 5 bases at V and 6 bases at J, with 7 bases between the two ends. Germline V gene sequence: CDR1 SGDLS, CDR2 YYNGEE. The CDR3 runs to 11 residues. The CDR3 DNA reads TGTGCCAGCAGGCGAGGCGATACGCAGTATTTT. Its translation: CASRRGDTQYF.

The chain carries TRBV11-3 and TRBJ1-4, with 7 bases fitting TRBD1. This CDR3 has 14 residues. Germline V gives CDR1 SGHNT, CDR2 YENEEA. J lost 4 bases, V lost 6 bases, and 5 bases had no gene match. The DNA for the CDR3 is TGTGCCAGCAGTTTACAGGGGAATAATGAAAAACTGTTTTTT. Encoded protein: CASSLQGNNEKLFF.

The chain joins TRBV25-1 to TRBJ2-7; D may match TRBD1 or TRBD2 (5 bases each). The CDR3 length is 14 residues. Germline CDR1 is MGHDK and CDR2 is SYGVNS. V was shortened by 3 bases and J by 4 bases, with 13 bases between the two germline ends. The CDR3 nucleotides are TGTGCCAGCAGTGACAAGGCCTGGGGGTACGAGCAGTACTTC. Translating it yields CASSDKAWGYEQYF.

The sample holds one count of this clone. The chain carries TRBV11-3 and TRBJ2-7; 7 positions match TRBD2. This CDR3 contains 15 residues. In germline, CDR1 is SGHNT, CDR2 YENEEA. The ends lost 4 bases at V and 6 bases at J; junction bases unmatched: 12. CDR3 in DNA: TGTGCCAGCAGCTCCCGTATCGCGGGAGAAGGCGAGCAGTACTTC. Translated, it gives CASSSRIAGEGEQYF.

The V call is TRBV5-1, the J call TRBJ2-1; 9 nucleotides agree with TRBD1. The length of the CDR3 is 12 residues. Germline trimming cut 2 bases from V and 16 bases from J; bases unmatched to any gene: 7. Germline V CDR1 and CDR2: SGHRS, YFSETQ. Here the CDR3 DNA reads TGCGCCAGCAGCTTTTCCGGGACAGGGTCCTTCTTC. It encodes CASSFSGTGSFF.

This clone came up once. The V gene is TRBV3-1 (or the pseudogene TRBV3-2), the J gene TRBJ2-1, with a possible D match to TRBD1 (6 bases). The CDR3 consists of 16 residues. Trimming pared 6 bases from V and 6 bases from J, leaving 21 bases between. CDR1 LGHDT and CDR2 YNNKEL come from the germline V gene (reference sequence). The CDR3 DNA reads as TGTGCCAGCAGTGAGCCAAGAGGGAGAGGGGGCAATGAGCAGTTCTTC. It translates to CASSEPRGRGGNEQFF.

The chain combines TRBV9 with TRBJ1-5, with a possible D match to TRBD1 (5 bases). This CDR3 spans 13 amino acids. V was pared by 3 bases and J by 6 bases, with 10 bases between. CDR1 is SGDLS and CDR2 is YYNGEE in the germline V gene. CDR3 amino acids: CASSERGGQPQHF. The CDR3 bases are TGTGCCAGCAGCGAGAGGGGTGGTCAGCCCCAGCATTTT.